Below are 6 T cell receptor beta chains sequenced from a single sample in a study of T-cell reconstitution after alpha-beta-depleted transplantation in children. Unique molecular identifiers tagged the TCRbeta library. MiXCR was run by TCRdb on the PCR reads, yielding one entry per CDR3 protein. The table lists around 300,000 distinct CDR3 sequences, roughly 12% of them singletons. The sample in question was peripheral blood, obtained 180 days after TCRalphabeta/CD19-depleted stem cell transplant. Receptors originate from a male patient between 2 and 15 years old who had a stem cell transplant for chronic granulomatous disease, so the T cells may come from the graft donor.

This clonotype was seen at least ten times. The chain combines TRBV12-3 or TRBV12-4 with TRBJ2-3; D is uncertain. Trimming removed 4 bases from V and 4 bases from J, with 18 bases in between. This CDR3 is 16 amino acids long. The CDR3 sequence: CASSSLRGPVADTQYF. The CDR3 DNA sequence: TGTGCCAGCAGTTCTCTCAGAGGCCCTGTAGCAGATACGCAGTATTTT.

There are many counts of this clonotype. The V gene is TRBV9, the J gene TRBJ2-2; D remains ambiguous. CDR3 length: 13 amino acids. Germline loops: CDR1 SGDLS, CDR2 YYNGEE. The germline V and J ends were trimmed by 0 bases and 4 bases, with 4 bases remaining between them. In DNA form, the CDR3 reads TGTGCCAGCAGCGTAGTAGCCACCGGGGAGCTGTTTTTT. Its translation: CASSVVATGELFF.

On this clonotype: A much larger clonotype is one base distant, so this may be a read error. J is TRBJ2-2 and V is TRBV9; D unclear. There are 16 residues in the CDR3. Germline CDR1 and CDR2: SGDLS and YYNGEE. Trimming took off 0 bases at V and 5 bases at J, with 14 bases between the two ends. CDR3: CASSVGELQITGELFF. CDR3 nucleotide sequence: TGTGCCAGCAGCGTAGGGGAACTACAGATAACCGGGGAGCTGTTTTTT.

A word on this clonotype: Mismatch with germline at one junction end may stem from a read error. The genes are TRBV28 and TRBJ2-1, with 8 positions matching TRBD2. CDR3 size: 16 residues. Germline CDR1 MDHEN, CDR2 SYDVKM. CDR3 DNA sequence: TGTGCCAGCAGTTTATATTTAGCGGGAACCTACAACGAGCAGTTCTTC. It specifies CASSLYLAGTYNEQFF.

As for this clonotype: A read error is possible here, since a much larger clone lies one base away. The J gene is TRBJ1-2, the V gene TRBV4-3, with TRBD1 matching over 7 bases. The germline CDR1 and CDR2 sequences are LGHNA and YSLEER. This CDR3 region has 14 residues. The CDR3 sequence is CVSRNEGPGGGYTF. DNA for the CDR3: TGCGTCAGCAGGAACGAGGGGCCAGGGGGTGGCTACACCTTC.

This rearrangement joins TRBV19 to TRBJ2-1, with D possibly TRBD2 on 6 matching bases. CDR3 length equals 17 residues. Looked up from germline, CDR1 is LNHDA and CDR2 is SQIVND (reference sequence). V lost 3 bases and J lost 7, with 22 bases in between. The chain's CDR3 is CASSMGVKRDGGNEQFF. Written as DNA, the CDR3 is TGTGCCAGTAGTATGGGGGTGAAACGGGATGGAGGGAATGAGCAGTTCTTC. The entire variable domain, with the rest obtained from reference TRBV19 and TRBJ2-1, is as follows: DGGITQSPKYLFRKEGQNVTLSCEQNLNHDAMYWYRQDPGQGLRLIYYSQIVNDFQKGDIAEGYSVSREKKESFPLTVTSAQKNPTAFYLCASSMGVKRDGGNEQFFGPGTRLTVL.